What follows is one T cell receptor (beta chain) and its context. The data were produced by immunoSEQ multiplex PCR, yet TCRdb's version contains in-frame clones alone and is incomplete. The table shows 100,000 to 150,000 clones, with approximately 91% occurring only once. This sample was taken from a study of control samples from healthy donors and cancer patients. V trimming: 6 bases; J trimming: 4 bases; junction bases outside the gene matches: 9. Germline V lookup: CDR1 SGHAT, CDR2 FQDESV (reference sequence). The CDR3 extends over 15 amino acids. The TCR comes from a middle-aged man in good health. The chain combines TRBV11-1 with TRBJ2-7; 10 nucleotides match TRBD1. Sequenced sample: blood. The CDR3 protein is CASRKAGTGDYEQYF. CDR3 bases: TGTGCCAGCAGAAAGGCCGGGACAGGGGATTACGAGCAGTACTTC.